This TCR beta chain was recovered during a study of CD8+CD57+ T cells in acquired aplastic anemia. As for the study in general: Yields of DNA that came from sorted CD4+ and CD8+ cells averaged about 3.5 ug.

Sequencing was done on patients that had shown CD8+CD57+ cell expansion by flow cytometry. The length of the CDR3 is 12 residues. Germline V gene lookup returns CDR1 SQVTM and CDR2 ANQGSEA. For CDR3 and TCR beta VDJ profiling, genomic DNA was the template used. TCRdb reanalysed the reads using MiXCR and keeps one entry per CDR3 protein. This table holds about 98,000 distinct CDR3 sequences, 65% to 70% found once. Study-wide results and limits: For CD8+ Simpson's diversity, patients and controls showed no significant difference. In common between the patients and the controls were nearly 30 CD8+ CDR3 sequences.

With regard to this clonotype: What it binds is not known.

The sample comprised sorted CD4+, CD8+, or CD8+CD57+ T cells (not recorded which) from PBMCs. This chain connects TRBV29-1 to TRBJ1-1; D is possibly TRBD1 (5 bases). The origin of this receptor is a human donor with aplastic anemia. The CDR3: CAGTVGGTEAFF. The CDR3 DNA reads TGCGCGGGGACTGTCGGGGGCACTGAAGCTTTCTTT.